This TCR beta chain was observed in a study of blood T cell repertoires in COVID-19. CDR1 and CDR2 (germline): MDHEN, SYDVKM. The CDR3 extends over 16 amino acids. V dropped 2 bases and J dropped 3 bases, with 17 bases sitting between them. This clone showed up just a few times. Repertoires were generated with immunoSEQ multiplex PCR, while TCRdb's copy carries only in-frame clones and drops some. In the table there are fewer than 200,000 clones, 84% of which are singletons. The genes are TRBV28 and TRBJ2-7; a possible D gene is TRBD2 (5 bases). Specimen: peripheral blood. The receptor comes from a man aged 35 to 55 who had recovered from COVID-19. This chain's CDR3 is CASSLERGLGLYEQYF. The CDR3 DNA is TGTGCCAGCAGTTTAGAGCGCGGGCTAGGGCTCTACGAGCAGTACTTC.